This TCR beta chain stems from a study of blood T cell repertoires in COVID-19. Across the whole study: Acute-phase and convalescent COVID-19 samples originated in the United States, Italy and Spain.

The assay was immunoSEQ multiplex PCR, and TCRdb's table has in-frame clones only and misses some. In the table there are roughly 240,000 clones, about 88% of which are singletons. This clone was seen only once. The clonotype was recovered from a man younger than 30 with active or convalescent COVID-19. The sequenced sample consisted of peripheral blood.

The DNA for the CDR3 is TGTGCCAGTCAGAAAGAGGGAGGCCTCAGTGAGCAGTTCTTC. As protein: CASQKEGGLSEQFF. This chain uses TRBV7-3 with TRBJ2-1, with TRBD2 as a possible D gene (6 bases). Germline CDR1 and CDR2: SGHTA and FQGTGA. There are 14 residues in the CDR3. The V end was cut by 9 bases, the J end by 9 bases, with 21 bases between.